The clone carrying this T cell receptor (beta chain) was seen a handful of times. The antigen is not known. Repertoires were generated with immunoSEQ multiplex PCR, while TCRdb's copy carries only in-frame clones and drops some. Here the sample spans some 150,000 clones, about 90% being singletons. This specimen belongs to a study of T cell responses to AZD1222 COVID-19 vaccine. As for the study in general: Pooling covered second doses at about 4 or about 12 weeks.

CDR1 and CDR2 (germline): SGHDT, YYEEEE. The V and J ends lost 4 bases and 0 bases respectively, with 11 bases between them. There are 14 residues in the CDR3. Broader study findings: CD4 TCRs covered the whole spike, strongest at regions 160-218 and 743-854.

The V gene is TRBV5-6, the J gene TRBJ2-7; D is uncertain. The source was peripheral blood, collected on day 0 of AZD1222 vaccination. The receptor was derived from an adult in good health. The CDR3 nucleotides read TGTGCCAGCAGCGTGTTGGAGAGCTCCTACGAGCAGTACTTC. Translating it yields CASSVLESSYEQYF. The whole variable domain, filled in from reference TRBV5-6 and TRBJ2-7, reads DAGVTQSPTHLIKTRGQQVTLRCSPKSGHDTVSWYQQALGQGPQFIFQYYEEEERQRGNFPDRFSGHQFPNYSSELNVNALLLGDSALYLCASSVLESSYEQYFGPGTRLTVT.